These T cell receptor beta chains were read from a single sample in a study of PD-L1 blockade in urothelial cancer. Generated by immunoSEQ multiplex PCR, the TCRdb table keeps only in-frame clones and is missing some. Counted here are 55,000 to 75,000 clones, 75% to 85% occurring once; the ten biggest clones make up about 1.6%. Sequencing was performed on PBMCs, taken around atezolizumab (anti-PD-L1) treatment. Receptors originate from a man aged 65 to 85 with urothelial cancer. The CDR3 runs from the conserved cysteine through the conserved F or W. D genes are given only for firm matches. Clone size is stated in some rows and not others, as once, few, many or a class when expanded.

TRBD1	TRBJ1-1	TRBV11-2	NA	TGTGCCAGCAGCTCGAGAGGGACAGGGGTAACTGAAGCTTTCTTT	CASSSRGTGVTEAFF
NA	TRBJ2-5	TRBV5-6	NA	TGTGCCAGCAGCCATCGGGAGCAAGAGACCCAGTACTTC	CASSHREQETQYF
TRBD1	TRBJ1-2	TRBV11-2	NA	TGTGCCAGCAGCCCAAGGACAGGGGGCAACTATGGCTACACCTTC	CASSPRTGGNYGYTF
TRBD2	TRBJ2-1	TRBV6-1	NA	TGTGCCAGCAGTGGGGAGGGCAATGAGCAGTTCTTC	CASSGEGNEQFF
NA	TRBJ2-7	TRBV28	NA	TGTGCCAGCAGTTTACGTCCGGGCTACGAGCAGTACTTC	CASSLRPGYEQYF
NA	TRBJ2-7	TRBV7-2	NA	TGTGCCAGCAGCTTAGTTCTAGGGGACTACGAGCAGTACTTC	CASSLVLGDYEQYF
TRBD2	TRBJ2-3	TRBV10-2	NA	TGCGCCAGCAGTTCCAGAGCGGGATCCCTAGATACGCAGTATTTT	CASSSRAGSLDTQYF
TRBD2	TRBJ2-2	TRBV10-3	NA	TGTGCCATCAGAATAACCTCGGGAGGAGCCGGGGAGCTGTTTTTT	CAIRITSGGAGELFF
NA	TRBJ1-5	TRBV5-1	NA	TGCGCCAGCAGCCCTGGACATAGCAATCAGCCCCAGCATTTT	CASSPGHSNQPQHF
NA	TRBJ2-1	TRBV19	NA	TGTGCCAGTAGTACCCGGGAGTTGCATGGAAATGAGCAGTTCTTC	CASSTRELHGNEQFF
TRBD1	TRBJ2-3	TRBV6-1	NA	TGTGCCAGCAGGGACAGGGGCCAAGATACGCAGTATTTT	CASRDRGQDTQYF
NA	TRBJ2-7	TRBV2	NA	TGTGCCAGCAGTGACAGGCCAAGCTCCTACGAGCAGTACTTC	CASSDRPSSYEQYF
NA	TRBJ2-2	TRBV6-4	NA	TGTGCCAGCAGTGAATTGGCAGGGAACACCGGGGAGCTGTTTTTT	CASSELAGNTGELFF
NA	TRBJ1-3	TRBV29-1	once	TGCAGCGCCGGAGGGGGGGATGTCAACACCATATATTTT	CSAGGGDVNTIYF
NA	TRBJ2-7	TRBV4-3	NA	TGCGCCAGCAGCCAAGATATAAGCCAGGGAAACGAGCAGTACTTC	CASSQDISQGNEQYF
NA	TRBJ2-3	TRBV5-1	NA	TGCGCCAGCAGCTTAGGGGGGGCCTACACAGATACGCAGTATTTT	CASSLGGAYTDTQYF
NA	TRBJ1-2	TRBV7-9	NA	TGTGCCAGCAGCTTAGAAGGGGTCCGGAATGGCTACACCTTC	CASSLEGVRNGYTF
NA	TRBJ2-3	TRBV5-4	NA	TGTGCCAGCAGCTTGGGCGGAGCAGGCACAGATACGCAGTATTTT	CASSLGGAGTDTQYF